The entry below describes one T cell receptor beta chain. Antigen specificity is unknown. The donors were in the approximately 120-subject validation cohort, distinct from the roughly 600-subject first cohort. The CDR3 loop spans 13 amino acids. From germline, CDR1 is SNHLY and CDR2 FYNNEI. V dropped 5 bases and J dropped 4 bases, with 11 bases sitting between them. Repertoires were generated with immunoSEQ multiplex PCR, while TCRdb's copy carries only in-frame clones and drops some. The table has some 140,000 clones, roughly four fifths seen once. This sample was included in a study of cytomegalovirus exposure and HLA in healthy donors. Points from the study as a whole: Through in vitro validation, a few CMV-associated chains were shown to be specific for CMV antigens.

The chain combines TRBV2 with TRBJ1-1, with D possibly TRBD1 on 5 matching bases. The sequence came from a man aged 25 to 40 in good health and CMV-seropositive. The specimen was PBMCs. The chain's CDR3 is CASSTGFFTEAFF. The CDR3 DNA sequence: TGTGCCAGCAGTACAGGCTTTTTCACTGAAGCTTTCTTT.